This TCR beta chain was sequenced during a study of CD8+CD57+ T cells in acquired aplastic anemia. Whole-study context: The DNA of sorted CD4+ and CD8+ cells averaged roughly 3.2 ug.

Genomic DNA provided the template from which TCR beta VDJ and CDR3 profiles were obtained. TCRdb passed the reads through MiXCR, listing each CDR3 protein once. Of around 80,000 distinct CDR3 sequences in the sample, 60% to 75% were seen once. A note on this clonotype: Antigen unknown.

Patients chosen for sequencing had CD8+CD57+ cells that had expanded, as shown by flow cytometry. Germline CDR1 is KGHDR and CDR2 is SFDVKD. The CDR3 extends over 14 amino acids. Trimming left V 4 bases short and J 9 bases short, with 15 bases between. Study-wide results and limits: Sharing between patients and controls was observed for over 25 CD8+ CDR3 sequences.

Sequencing used sorted CD4+, CD8+, or CD8+CD57+ T cells (not recorded which) from PBMCs. V and J are TRBV24-1 and TRBJ1-5, with a tentative D call TRBD1 (5 bases). The receptor comes from a human donor with aplastic anemia. The CDR3 DNA reads as TGTGCCACCAGTGACCCGGGACCCCGTAGGCCCCAGCATTTT. Amino acid sequence: CATSDPGPRRPQHF.